The clone carrying this TCR beta chain has just a few counts. The antigen is undetermined. Assay: immunoSEQ multiplex PCR; the TCRdb copy retains only in-frame clones and omits some. The sample comprises roughly 63,000 clones, around three fifths of which are singletons, and 14% to 15% rests with the top ten. V was pared by 5 bases and J by 5 bases, with 6 bases between. There are 11 residues in the CDR3. Germline assignment: CDR1 SGHVS and CDR2 FQNEAQ. This entry comes from a study of cytotoxic CD8 clonotypes in ibrutinib-treated CLL. Findings and limits, study-wide: For progressing versus sustained-remission patients, sampling times were not the same. The clonality rise at ibrutinib response reflected private clonotype expansion. Clonality increased with ibrutinib response but returned toward baseline at progression.

Cryopreserved PBMCs supplied about 2 micrograms of genomic DNA for TCR beta libraries. This clonotype was sampled from a human donor with chronic lymphocytic leukemia. The chain uses TRBV7-8 and TRBJ1-2; D unresolved. The material sequenced was PBMCs, taken after 12 months of ibrutinib treatment. Here the CDR3 reads CASSAEYGYTF. Written as DNA, the CDR3 is TGTGCCAGCAGCGCGGAGTATGGCTACACCTTC.